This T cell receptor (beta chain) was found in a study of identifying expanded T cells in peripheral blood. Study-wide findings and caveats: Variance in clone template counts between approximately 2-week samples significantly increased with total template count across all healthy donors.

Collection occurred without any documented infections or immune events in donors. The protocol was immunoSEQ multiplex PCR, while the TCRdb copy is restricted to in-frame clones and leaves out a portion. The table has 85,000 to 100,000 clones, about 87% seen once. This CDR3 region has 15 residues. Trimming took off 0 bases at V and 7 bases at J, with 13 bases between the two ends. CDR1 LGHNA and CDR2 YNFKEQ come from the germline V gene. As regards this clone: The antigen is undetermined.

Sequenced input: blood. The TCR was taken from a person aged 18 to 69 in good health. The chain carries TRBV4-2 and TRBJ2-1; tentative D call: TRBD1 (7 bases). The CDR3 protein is CASSQEEGAGNEQFF. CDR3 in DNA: TGTGCCAGCAGCCAAGAGGAGGGGGCTGGTAATGAGCAGTTCTTC.